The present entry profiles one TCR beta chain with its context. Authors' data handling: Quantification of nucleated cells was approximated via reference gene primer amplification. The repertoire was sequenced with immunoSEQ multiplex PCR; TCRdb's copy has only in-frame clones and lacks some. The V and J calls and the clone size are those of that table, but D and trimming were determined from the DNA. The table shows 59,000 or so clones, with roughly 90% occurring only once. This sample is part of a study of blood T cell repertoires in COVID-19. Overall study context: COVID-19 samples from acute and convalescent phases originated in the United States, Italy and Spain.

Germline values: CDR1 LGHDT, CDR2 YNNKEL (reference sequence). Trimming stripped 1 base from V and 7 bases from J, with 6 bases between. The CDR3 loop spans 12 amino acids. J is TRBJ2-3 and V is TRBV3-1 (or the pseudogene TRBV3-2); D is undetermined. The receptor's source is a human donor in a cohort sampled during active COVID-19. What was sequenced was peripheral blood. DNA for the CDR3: TGTGCCAGCAGCCAAGTCGTTCATACGCAGTATTTT. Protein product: CASSQVVHTQYF.